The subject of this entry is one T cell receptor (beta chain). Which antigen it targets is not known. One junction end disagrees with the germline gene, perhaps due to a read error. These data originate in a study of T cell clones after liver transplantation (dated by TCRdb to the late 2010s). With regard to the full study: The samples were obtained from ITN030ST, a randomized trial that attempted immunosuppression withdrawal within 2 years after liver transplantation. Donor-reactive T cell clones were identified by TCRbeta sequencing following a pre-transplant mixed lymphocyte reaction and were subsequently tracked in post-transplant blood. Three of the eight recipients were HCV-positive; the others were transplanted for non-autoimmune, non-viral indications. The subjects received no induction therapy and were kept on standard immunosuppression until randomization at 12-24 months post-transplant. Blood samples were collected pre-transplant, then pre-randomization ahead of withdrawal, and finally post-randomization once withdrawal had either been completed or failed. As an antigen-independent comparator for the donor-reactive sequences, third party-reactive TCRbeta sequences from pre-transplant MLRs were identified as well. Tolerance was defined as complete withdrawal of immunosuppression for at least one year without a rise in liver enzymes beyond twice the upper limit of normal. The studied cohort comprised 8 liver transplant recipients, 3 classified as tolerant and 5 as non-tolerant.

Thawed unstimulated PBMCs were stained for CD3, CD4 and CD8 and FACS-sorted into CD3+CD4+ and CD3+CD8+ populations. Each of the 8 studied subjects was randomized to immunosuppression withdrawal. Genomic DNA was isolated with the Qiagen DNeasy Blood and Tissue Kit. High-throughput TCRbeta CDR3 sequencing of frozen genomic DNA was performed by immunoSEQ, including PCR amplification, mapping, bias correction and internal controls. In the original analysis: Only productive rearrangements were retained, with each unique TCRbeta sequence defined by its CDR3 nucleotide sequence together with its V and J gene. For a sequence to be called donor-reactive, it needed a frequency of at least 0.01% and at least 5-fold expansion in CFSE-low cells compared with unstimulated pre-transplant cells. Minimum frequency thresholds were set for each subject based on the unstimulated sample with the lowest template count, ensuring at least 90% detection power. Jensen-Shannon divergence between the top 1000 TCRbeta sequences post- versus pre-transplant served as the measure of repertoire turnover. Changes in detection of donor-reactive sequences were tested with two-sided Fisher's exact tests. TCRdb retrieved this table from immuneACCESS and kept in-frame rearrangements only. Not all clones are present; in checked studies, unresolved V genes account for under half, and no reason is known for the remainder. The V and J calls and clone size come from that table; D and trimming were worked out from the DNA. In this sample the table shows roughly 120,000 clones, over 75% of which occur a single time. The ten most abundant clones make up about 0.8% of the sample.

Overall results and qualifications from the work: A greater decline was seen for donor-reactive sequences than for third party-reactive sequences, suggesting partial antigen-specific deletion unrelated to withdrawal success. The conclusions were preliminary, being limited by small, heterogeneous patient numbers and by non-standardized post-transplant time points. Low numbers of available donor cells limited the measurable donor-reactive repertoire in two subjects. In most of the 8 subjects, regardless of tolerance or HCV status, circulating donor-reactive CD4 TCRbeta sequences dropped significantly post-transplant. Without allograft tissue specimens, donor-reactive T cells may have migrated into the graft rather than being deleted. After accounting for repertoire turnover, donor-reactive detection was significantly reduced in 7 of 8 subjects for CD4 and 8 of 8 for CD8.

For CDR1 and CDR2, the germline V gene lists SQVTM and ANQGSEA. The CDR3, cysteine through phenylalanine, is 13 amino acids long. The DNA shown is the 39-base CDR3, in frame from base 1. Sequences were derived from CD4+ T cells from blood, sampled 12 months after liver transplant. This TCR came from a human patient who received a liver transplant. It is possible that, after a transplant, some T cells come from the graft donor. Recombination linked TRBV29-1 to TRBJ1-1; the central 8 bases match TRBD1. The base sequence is TGCAGCGTGGAAGGACAGGGAAACACTGAAGCTTTCTTT. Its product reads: CSVEGQGNTEAFF.